These 17 T cell receptor beta chains originate from one sample sequenced in a study of OX40 agonist ivuxolimab in advanced cancers. TCRdb's copy holds only in-frame clones and misses some; the assay was immunoSEQ multiplex PCR. Of 75,000 to 95,000 clones listed, more than 80% were seen once; the top ten hold 7.4%. The material was CD4+ or CD8+ T cells sorted from blood, obtained in a trial of the OX40 agonist ivuxolimab. These receptors all come from an adult with an advanced solid tumor such as melanoma, head and neck, liver or kidney cancer.

The V and J genes are TRBV6-6 and TRBJ1-1; D may be TRBD1 (5 bases). Trimming stripped 6 bases from V and 7 bases from J, with 18 bases between. The CDR3 is 14 residues long. Germline values: CDR1 MNHNY, CDR2 SVGAGI (reference sequence). The CDR3 spells CASRVDGGTGEAFF. The CDR3 region has the DNA TGTGCCAGCAGGGTGGACGGAGGGACCGGTGAAGCTTTCTTT.

This chain joins TRBV18 and TRBJ2-5; tentatively, D is TRBD2 (5 bases). The end of the DNA aligns better with TRBJ2-7, so the J call may be wrong. Germline V gene sequence: CDR1 KGHSH, CDR2 LQKENI. The CDR3 consists of 13 residues. The DNA of the CDR3 is TGTGCCAGCTCACACGCGGGCAACTACGAGCAGTACTTC. Translating gives CASSHAGNYEQYF.

V and J are TRBV5-1 and TRBJ2-1; the match to TRBD2 covers 7 bases. V shed 5 bases and J 5 bases; nucleotides not matched to a gene: 13. Germline values: CDR1 SGHRS, CDR2 YFSETQ. This CDR3 comprises 16 residues. CDR3 in DNA: TGCGCCAGCAGGGACTCTCTAGCGGCTTCTAACAATGAGCAGTTCTTC. Its translation is CASRDSLAASNNEQFF.

The chain employs TRBV4-1 and TRBJ2-7; no clear D gene. Germline V lookup: CDR1 MGHRA, CDR2 YSYEKL. This CDR3 spans 15 amino acids. With 1 base removed from V and 0 bases from J, the gap between germline ends came to 10 bases. The chain's CDR3 is CASSQVRADSYEQYF. CDR3 in DNA: TGCGCCAGCAGCCAAGTAAGGGCGGACTCCTACGAGCAGTACTTC.

This clone was observed a single time. This sequence joins TRBV5-1 and TRBJ2-5, with D perhaps TRBD1 (6 bases). With 0 bases removed from V and 1 base from J, the gap between germline ends came to 7 bases. CDR3 length: 14 amino acids. Germline-derived CDR1 and CDR2 are SGHRS and YFSETQ. The chain's CDR3 is CASSLGGGQETQYF. CDR3 DNA: TGCGCCAGCAGCTTGGGAGGGGGCCAAGAGACCCAGTACTTC.

The V call is TRBV5-1, the J call TRBJ2-7; no firm D call. Trimming removed 4 bases at V and 5 bases at J, with 22 bases between. From germline, CDR1 is SGHRS and CDR2 YFSETQ. The length of the CDR3 is 16 residues. CDR3 DNA sequence: TGCGCCAGCAGCCCCCTTCGGTGGACCCAGGCGGACGAGCAGTACTTC. Its translation is CASSPLRWTQADEQYF.

The J gene is TRBJ1-3, the V gene TRBV30, with no clear D. Trimming cost V 0 bases and J 1 base, with 13 bases left between them. The CDR3 has 16 residues. Germline loops: CDR1 GTSNPN, CDR2 SVGIG (reference sequence). CDR3 bases: TGTGCCTGGAGTGTAACTATTTCAGGTTCTGGAAACACCATATATTTT. Its translation is CAWSVTISGSGNTIYF.

In DNA, the CDR3 is TGTGCCAGCAGTTTTTTCGCGGGACCCTACGAGCAGTACTTC. Translation gives CASSFFAGPYEQYF. The V and J genes are TRBV27 and TRBJ2-7, with a possible D match to TRBD2 (6 bases). V was clipped by 3 bases and J by 2 bases, with 11 bases between them. Per the germline V gene, CDR1 is MNHEY and CDR2 is SMNVEV (reference sequence). The CDR3 is 14 amino acids.

This chain joins TRBV28 and TRBJ1-6, with D uncertain. V gave up 10 bases and J gave up 8 bases, with 3 bases separating them. Germline V CDR1 and CDR2: MDHEN, SYDVKM. This CDR3 is built from 9 residues. This CDR3 is CATHSPLHF. CDR3 DNA sequence: TGTGCCACCCATTCACCCCTCCACTTT.

The J gene is TRBJ1-2, the V gene TRBV7-2; 7 positions agree with TRBD1. The ends lost 5 bases at V and 8 bases at J; junction bases unmatched: 8. Germline assignment: CDR1 SGHTA and CDR2 FQGNSA. There are 13 residues in the CDR3. CDR3 DNA sequence: TGTGCCAGCAGCCATGAGGGGGCTCGGGGCTACACCTTC. Encoded protein: CASSHEGARGYTF.

This rearrangement joins TRBV5-1 to TRBJ2-1; D is ambiguous. This CDR3 spans 16 amino acids. CDR1 is SGHRS and CDR2 is YFSETQ in the germline V gene. Deletions cut 1 base from V and 0 bases from J, with 11 bases between. Here the CDR3 DNA reads TGCGCCAGCAGCTTGAGGGCGGATACCTCCTACAATGAGCAGTTCTTC. Amino acids: CASSLRADTSYNEQFF.

This clone was counted once. This chain connects TRBV19 to TRBJ1-2, with D perhaps TRBD1 (5 bases). The CDR3 spans 15 residues. V dropped 7 bases and J dropped 5 bases, with 20 bases sitting between them. CDR1 and CDR2 from the germline V gene are LNHDA and SQIVND (reference sequence). CDR3 region: CASIPNPTGEYGYTF. DNA of the CDR3: TGTGCCAGTATCCCAAATCCTACAGGAGAGTATGGCTACACCTTC. The entire variable domain, with the rest obtained from reference TRBV19 and TRBJ1-2, is as follows: DGGITQSPKYLFRKEGQNVTLSCEQNLNHDAMYWYRQDPGQGLRLIYYSQIVNDFQKGDIAEGYSVSREKKESFPLTVTSAQKNPTAFYLCASIPNPTGEYGYTFGSGTRLTVV.

Here the CDR3 reads CASSQDGVVAGSQAFF. CDR3 bases: TGCGCCAGCAGCCAAGATGGAGTGGTCGCGGGTTCACAAGCTTTCTTT. The rearrangement joins TRBV4-1 to TRBJ1-1; no clear D gene. Germline CDR1 and CDR2: MGHRA and YSYEKL. V dropped 0 bases and J dropped 9 bases, with 20 bases sitting between them. There are 16 residues in the CDR3.

The chain carries TRBV5-1 and TRBJ1-1; the D gene is possibly TRBD1 (5 bases). The CDR3 is 16 residues long. Trimming cost V 4 bases and J 1 base, with 17 bases left between them. CDR1 and CDR2 (germline): SGHRS, YFSETQ. The CDR3, as DNA: TGCGCCAGCAGCGCCCGGGACCTGAATCCGAACACTGAAGCTTTCTTT. The encoded protein is CASSARDLNPNTEAFF. Looking up the rest from reference TRBV5-1 and TRBJ1-1 gives the full variable domain: KAGVTQTPRYLIKTRGQQVTLSCSPISGHRSVSWYQQTPGQGLQFLFEYFSETQRNKGNFPGRFSGRQFSNSRSEMNVSTLELGDSALYLCASSARDLNPNTEAFFGQGTRLTVV.

The chain recombines TRBV2 with TRBJ1-5; tentative D call: TRBD1 (6 bases). V gave up 6 bases and J gave up 2 bases, with 14 bases separating them. Germline V gene data show CDR1 as SNHLY and CDR2 as FYNNEI. The CDR3 totals 15 residues. DNA for the CDR3: TGTGCCAGCAGCGTACAGGGAGAGGGCAATCAGCCCCAGCATTTT. This encodes CASSVQGEGNQPQHF.

The rearrangement joins TRBV6-6 to TRBJ2-7; 7 bases line up with TRBD1. The CDR3 is made up of 16 amino acids. Trimming at V came to 5 bases and at J to 5 bases, leaving 15 bases not matched to a gene. Germline V lookup: CDR1 MNHNY, CDR2 SVGAGI (reference sequence). Written as DNA, the CDR3 is TGTGCCAGCAGTGCCTTTGCCGGGACAGTATTCGACGAGCAGTACTTC. It specifies CASSAFAGTVFDEQYF.

The chain combines TRBV7-2 with TRBJ1-1, with 7 nucleotides matching TRBD1. Germline CDR1 reads SGHTA; CDR2 reads FQGNSA. V gave up 5 bases and J gave up 8 bases; unmatched junction bases: 11. CDR3 length: 14 residues. The CDR3 is CASSLGQVGGEAFF. CDR3 coding DNA: TGTGCCAGCAGCCTAGGACAGGTTGGGGGGGAAGCTTTCTTT. Together with reference TRBV7-2 and TRBJ1-1, the CDR3 gives the full variable domain: GAGVSQSPSNKVTEKGKDVELRCDPISGHTALYWYRQSLGQGLEFLIYFQGNSAPDKSGLPSDRFSAERTGGSVSTLTIQRTQQEDSAVYLCASSLGQVGGEAFFGQGTRLTVV.